This T cell receptor beta chain was identified in a study of blood T cell repertoires in COVID-19. Across the study: Specimens from acute and convalescent COVID-19 originated in the United States, Italy and Spain. Nucleic acid was either cDNA or gDNA, and it came from T cells, B-cell-depleted T cells, or PBMCs.

In the study's own analysis: Scientists estimated how many nucleated cells there were by amplifying reference gene primers. Measured with immunoSEQ multiplex PCR; TCRdb has only the in-frame clones, and not every one. The V and J calls and clone size were taken over from that table, and D and trimming were inferred from the DNA. Among about 160,000 clones listed, approximately 80% were seen once. Per the germline V gene, CDR1 is SGHTS and CDR2 is YDEGEE. Unmatched junction bases numbered 6, after V lost 4 bases and J lost 14 bases. The CDR3 has 12 residues. Seattle-derived patients entered the study during active infection and were followed longitudinally.

The sequencing input was peripheral blood. The chain has TRBV5-8 and TRBJ2-1; 10 nucleotides match TRBD1. The sequence was collected from a woman aged 35 to 49 with COVID-19, enrolled during active disease. As DNA, the CDR3 is TGTGCCAGCAGCATCGGGACAGGGGAGGAGTTCTTC. This translates into CASSIGTGEEFF.